The 17 T cell receptor beta chains below all came from one sample that was sequenced in a study of T cells in women clearing cervical HPV infection. Measured with immunoSEQ multiplex PCR; TCRdb has only the in-frame clones, and not every one. In total, the table holds approximately 13,000 clones. Sequenced input: blood buffy coat. These receptors were collected from a woman between 18 and 70 years old with a cervical HPV16 infection that either progressed to CIN3+ or cleared (not recorded which).

For this clone: The missing CDR3 end, 3 residues past where the read stops, is filled in from the germline J gene. This sample also contains other DNA sequences that code for the same CDR3. The chain employs TRBV19 and TRBJ1-1; tentative D call: TRBD1 (6 bases). CDR3 length: 16 amino acids. Germline values: CDR1 LNHDA, CDR2 SQIVND (reference sequence). CDR3 DNA, as far as it was read: TGTGCCAGTAGTAGCGCTAGCGGGGGGGCCTACAATGAG. Translation: CASSSASGGAYNE. The CDR3 reads in full as CASSSASGGAYNEAFF.

The DNA read from the CDR3 is TGTGCCAGCAGGCGGACAGGGAGCTCCTACAATGAG. It codes for CASRRTGSSYNE. The whole CDR3 reads CASRRTGSSYNEQFF. The V and J genes are TRBV5-8 and TRBJ2-1; TRBD1 agrees at 8 bases. The sequence runs out 3 residues before the end of the CDR3; the remainder is reconstructed from the germline J gene. Trimming at V came to 5 bases and at J to 0 bases, leaving 4 bases not matched to a gene. This CDR3 is 15 amino acids long. Germline CDR1 reads SGHTS; CDR2 reads YDEGEE.

Notes on this clone: The read falls 3 residues short of the CDR3 end, and the missing part is taken from the germline J gene. The chain links TRBV19 to TRBJ1-5, with D perhaps TRBD1 (5 bases). The CDR3 loop spans 15 amino acids. CDR1 is LNHDA and CDR2 is SQIVND in the germline V gene (reference sequence). V shed 1 base and J shed 3 bases, with 10 bases lying between them. This CDR3 is CASSIVRAYNQPQHF. Partial CDR3 DNA: TGTGCCAGTAGTATAGTCAGGGCCTACAATCAGCCC.

The sequenced part of the CDR3 DNA is TGTGCCAGCAGCTTACTTGACAGCCTCACAGATACG. It encodes CASSLLDSLTDT. The full CDR3 protein reads CASSLLDSLTDTQYF. V usage is TRBV5-4 and J usage is TRBJ2-3, with D perhaps matching TRBD1 (5 bases). The read finishes 3 residues shy of the CDR3 end, and the germline J gene is used to complete it. Germline V gene data show CDR1 as SGHNT and CDR2 as YYREEE (reference sequence). V lost 2 bases, J lost 2 bases, and 12 bases lay in between. This CDR3 has 15 residues.

About this clone: The read stops 3 residues short of the end of the CDR3; the missing end is completed from the germline J gene. V gene TRBV18 combines with J gene TRBJ1-4; perhaps TRBD1 as D (6 bases). In germline, CDR1 is KGHSH, CDR2 LQKENI. The CDR3 covers 14 residues. The covered CDR3 bases are TGTGCCAGCTCGCCGGGGGGCAGAGGTTCACCA. It is translated as CASSPGGRGSP. The full CDR3 protein is CASSPGGRGSPLFF.

A word on this clone: The read comes to an end 3 residues before the CDR3 does, leaving the germline J gene to fill in the end. J is TRBJ2-3 and V is TRBV18; 9 bases align to TRBD2. The trim removed 0 bases at V and 4 bases at J, leaving 8 bases unmatched. This CDR3 has 17 amino acids. Germline CDR1 and CDR2: KGHSH and LQKENI. The CDR3 region is CASSPPLGGRAADTQYF. The part of the CDR3 DNA that was read is TGTGCCAGCTCACCACCGTTGGGCGGGAGGGCCGCAGATACG.

Remarks on this clone: The CDR3 goes on 3 residues after the read ends, and that part is filled in from the germline J gene. The J gene is TRBJ2-3, the V gene TRBV5-6; D might be TRBD1 or TRBD2, each matching 5 bases. V lost 2 bases and J lost 6, with 16 bases in between. Germline lookup yields CDR1 SGHDT and CDR2 YYEEEE. This CDR3 comprises 15 residues. CDR3 bases read: TGTGCCAGCAGCTTAATAAGCAGGGAGATGGATACG. Translated: CASSLISREMDT. The CDR3 as a whole reads CASSLISREMDTQYF.

To note about this clone: Coverage ceases 3 residues before the CDR3 finishes, and the germline J gene fills in the end. The chain joins TRBV5-1 to TRBJ2-2, with TRBD1 identical over 11 bases. V was clipped by 4 bases and J by 4 bases; unmatched bases: 3. The CDR3 is 15 amino acids. The germline gives CDR1 SGHRS, CDR2 YFSETQ. CDR3 DNA, as far as it was read: TGCGCCAGCAGCACGGGACAGGGGGGCACCGGGGAG. Protein: CASSTGQGGTGE. The CDR3, in full, reads CASSTGQGGTGELFF. Filled out from reference TRBV5-1 and TRBJ2-2, the complete variable domain reads KAGVTQTPRYLIKTRGQQVTLSCSPISGHRSVSWYQQTPGQGLQFLFEYFSETQRNKGNFPGRFSGRQFSNSRSEMNVSTLELGDSALYLCASSTGQGGTGELFFGEGSRLTVL.

Regarding this clone: Read coverage stops 3 residues before the CDR3 terminus; the germline J gene supplies the remainder. The V gene is TRBV14, the J gene TRBJ1-2, with 7 bases lining up with TRBD1. CDR1 SGHDN and CDR2 FVKESK come from the germline V gene. The CDR3 length is 16 residues. J was trimmed by 1 base and V by 4 bases; bases with no gene match: 9. This chain's CDR3 is CASSRQTRGYNYGYTF. The part of the CDR3 DNA that was read is TGTGCCAGCAGCCGCCAAACCAGGGGGTATAACTATGGC.

In regard to this clone: The read terminates 3 residues ahead of where the CDR3 ends, so the germline J gene completes it. The chain recombines TRBV29-1 with TRBJ2-3; D might be TRBD2 (7 bases). The CDR3 length is 15 residues. V was clipped by 6 bases and J by 4 bases, with 20 bases between them. CDR1 SQVTM and CDR2 ANQGSEA come from the germline V gene. CDR3 protein: CSVLGGGLGSDTQYF. The sequenced CDR3 bases are TGCAGCGTCCTAGGGGGGGGCTTAGGTTCAGATACG.

On this clone: One junction end does not reproduce the germline sequence, and a read error may be involved. The read finishes 3 residues shy of the CDR3 end, and the germline J gene is used to complete it. The V call is TRBV4-2, the J call TRBJ2-2; D might be TRBD1 (5 bases). Germline V gene data show CDR1 as LGHNA and CDR2 as YNFKEQ. This CDR3 region has 13 residues. The covered CDR3 bases are TGCGCCAGCAGCCAAAAAGGGGTCGAAAAG. Its translation is CASSQKGVEK. The complete CDR3 protein is CASSQKGVEKLFF.

To note about this clone: The read stops 3 residues short of the end of the CDR3; the missing end is completed from the germline J gene. The chain joins TRBV7-8 to TRBJ2-1; tentative D call: TRBD1 (5 bases). V lost 0 bases and J lost 1, with 13 bases in between. Germline V CDR1 and CDR2: SGHVS, FQNEAQ. This CDR3 is built from 17 residues. The sequenced part of the CDR3 DNA is TGTGCCAGCAGCTTAGCCAGGCAGGGTTTTTCCTACAATGAG. Its protein product is CASSLARQGFSYNE. The entire CDR3 protein reads CASSLARQGFSYNEQFF.

A note on this clone: From the germline J gene comes the end of the CDR3, since the read stops 3 residues before it. The chain is built from TRBV28 and TRBJ2-3, with TRBD2 identical over 10 bases. V lost 6 bases and J lost 2; bases outside the gene matches: 8. Germline V gene sequence: CDR1 MDHEN, CDR2 SYDVKM. This CDR3 spans 16 amino acids. The CDR3 bases that were read are TGTGCCAGCAGCCCAGGACTAGCGGACGACACAGATACG. Protein product: CASSPGLADDTDT. The entire CDR3 protein reads CASSPGLADDTDTQYF.

A word on this clone: Read coverage stops 3 residues before the CDR3 terminus; the germline J gene supplies the remainder. The chain uses TRBV20-1 and TRBJ2-2; D not certain. This CDR3 region has 12 residues. Trimming stripped 6 bases from V and 6 bases from J, with 11 bases between. Per the germline V gene, CDR1 is DFQATT and CDR2 is SNEGSKA (reference sequence). CDR3 residues: CSAKHRAGELFF. CDR3 DNA, as far as it was read: TGCAGTGCAAAACATCGGGCCGGGGAG.

Details on this clone: The CDR3 extends 3 residues past the end of the read, so its final part is completed from the germline J gene. The genes are TRBV10-3 and TRBJ1-2; tentative D call: TRBD1 (5 bases). V shed 3 bases and J shed 3 bases, with 14 bases lying between them. Per germline, CDR1 ENHRY and CDR2 SYGVKD. CDR3 length: 15 amino acids. The covered CDR3 bases are TGTGCCATCAGTGACTTCCGCAGGGAAGACTATGGC. Encoded protein: CAISDFRREDYG. The entire CDR3 reads CAISDFRREDYGYTF.

With respect to this clone: The read is 3 residues too short to cover the CDR3 end, so that end is filled in from the germline J gene. The chain has TRBV5-4 and TRBJ1-2, with TRBD1 matching over 7 bases. CDR3 size: 14 residues. CDR1 and CDR2 (germline): SGHNT, YYREEE (reference sequence). The DNA read from the CDR3 is TGTGCCAGCAGCTCGACAGGGCTTGTGAGGGGC. Residues: CASSSTGLVRG. The complete CDR3 sequence is CASSSTGLVRGYTF. The complete variable domain, with remaining parts taken from reference TRBV5-4 and TRBJ1-2, reads ETGVTQSPTHLIKTRGQQVTLRCSSQSGHNTVSWYQQALGQGPQFIFQYYREEENGRGNFPPRFSGLQFPNYSSELNVNALELDDSALYLCASSSTGLVRGYTFGSGTRLTVV.

On this clone itself: The CDR3 end is not reached by the read, which stops 3 residues before it; the germline J gene fills it in. This sequence joins TRBV18 and TRBJ1-1, with no clear D. CDR3 length: 16 residues. Trimming removed 5 bases at V and 2 bases at J, with 18 bases between. Per germline, CDR1 KGHSH and CDR2 LQKENI. CDR3 loop: CASSSIGSGLNTEAFF. The part of the CDR3 DNA that was read is TGTGCCAGCTCATCGATAGGGAGCGGGCTCAACACTGAA. Together with reference TRBV18 and TRBJ1-1, the CDR3 gives the full variable domain: NAGVMQNPRHLVRRRGQEARLRCSPMKGHSHVYWYRQLPEEGLKFMVYLQKENIIDESGMPKERFSAEFPKEGPSILRIQQVVRGDSAAYFCASSSIGSGLNTEAFFGQGTRLTVV.